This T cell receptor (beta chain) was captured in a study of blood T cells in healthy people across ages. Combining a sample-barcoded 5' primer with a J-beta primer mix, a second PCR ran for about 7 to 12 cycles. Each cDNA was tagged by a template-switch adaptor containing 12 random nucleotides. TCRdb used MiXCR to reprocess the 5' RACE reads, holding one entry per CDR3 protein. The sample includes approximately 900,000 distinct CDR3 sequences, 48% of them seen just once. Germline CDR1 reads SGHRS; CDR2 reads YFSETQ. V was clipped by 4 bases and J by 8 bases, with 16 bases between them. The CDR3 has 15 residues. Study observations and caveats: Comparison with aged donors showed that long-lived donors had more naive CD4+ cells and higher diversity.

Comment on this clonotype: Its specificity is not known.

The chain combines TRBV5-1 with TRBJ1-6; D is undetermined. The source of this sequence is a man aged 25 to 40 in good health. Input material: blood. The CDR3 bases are TGCGCCAGCAGCCTGGCCCCGAGGAGTGATTCACCCCTCCACTTT. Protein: CASSLAPRSDSPLHF. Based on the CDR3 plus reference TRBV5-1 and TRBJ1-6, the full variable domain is KAGVTQTPRYLIKTRGQQVTLSCSPISGHRSVSWYQQTPGQGLQFLFEYFSETQRNKGNFPGRFSGRQFSNSRSEMNVSTLELGDSALYLCASSLAPRSDSPLHFGNGTRLTVT.